A single sample gave rise to the 22 T cell receptor beta chains below, sequenced in a study of human T cells and chemical hapten exposure. One entry per CDR3 protein, called by TCRdb with MiXCR from the RACE reads. The table has 150,000 to 200,000 distinct CDR3 sequences, about 14% seen once. Time point given: patch test 1, 2 weeks after DPC sensitization. Treatment described: therapeutic diphenylcyclopropenone sensitization with weekly scalp DPC. Specimen: whole blood, collected in connection with sensitization to the hapten diphenylcyclopropenone (DPC). The receptors derive from a woman in her thirties with alopecia areata. Some clones in this sample may be carry-over from other donors' samples.

The chain has TRBV9 and TRBJ2-2, with a weak D call TRBD2 (6 bases). The length of the CDR3 is 17 residues. The V end was cut by 3 bases, the J end by 2 bases, with 17 bases between. The germline CDR1 and CDR2 sequences are SGDLS and YYNGEE. CDR3 sequence: CASSGLPGLTNTGELFF. Written as DNA, the CDR3 is TGTGCCAGCAGCGGACTGCCGGGACTGACAAACACCGGGGAGCTGTTTTTT.

V is TRBV29-1 and J is TRBJ2-7; 7 bases fit TRBD1. In germline, CDR1 is SQVTM, CDR2 ANQGSEA. Trimming at V came to 4 bases and at J to 0 bases, leaving 3 bases not matched to a gene. This CDR3 has 13 amino acids. The CDR3 here is CSVVDRVSYEQYF. The DNA of the CDR3 is TGCAGCGTTGTAGACAGGGTCTCCTACGAGCAGTACTTC.

This chain connects TRBV2 to TRBJ1-4; no reliable D call. The CDR3 consists of 16 residues. The V gene lost 4 bases and the J gene lost 5 bases, with 17 bases spanning the gap. Germline V CDR1 and CDR2: SNHLY, FYNNEI. The CDR3, as DNA: TGTGCCAGCAGTGCCTTTTTGGGCCCTCTCAATGAAAAACTGTTTTTT. It codes for CASSAFLGPLNEKLFF.

The genes are TRBV29-1 and TRBJ2-3; D unclear. This CDR3 spans 12 amino acids. Per the germline V gene, CDR1 is SQVTM and CDR2 is ANQGSEA. The V end was cut by 4 bases, the J end by 5 bases, with 10 bases between. The CDR3 DNA reads TGCAGCGTTGGCTTGTCGAGAGATACGCAGTATTTT. Amino acids: CSVGLSRDTQYF.

This clonotype has only a few counts. The V call is TRBV7-2, the J call TRBJ1-3; possible D gene TRBD1, 5 bases. With 5 bases removed from V and 5 bases from J, the gap between germline ends came to 16 bases. The V gene's germline CDR1 is SGHTA and CDR2 FQGNSA. The CDR3 has 15 amino acids. CDR3 in amino acids: CASSAAGTGRNTIYF. In DNA, the CDR3 is TGTGCCAGCAGCGCCGCCGGGACGGGCAGAAACACCATATATTTT.

This clonotype was detected ten times or more. The CDR3 reads CASSPGLAGINEQFF. For the CDR3, the DNA is TGTGCCAGCAGCCCCGGACTAGCGGGAATCAATGAGCAGTTCTTC. This chain links TRBV3-1 with TRBJ2-1; 12 bases map to TRBD2. Germline CDR1 and CDR2: LGHDT and YNNKEL (reference sequence). Losses at the gene ends were 4 bases for V and 6 bases for J; bases not matched to a gene: 4. The CDR3 spans 15 residues.

The table lists this clonotype with a few counts. V gene TRBV18 combines with J gene TRBJ2-3; the match to TRBD2 covers 14 bases. CDR1 is KGHSH, CDR2 LQKENI, per germline. This CDR3 spans 15 amino acids. Trimming at V came to 6 bases and at J to 7 bases, leaving 6 bases not matched to a gene. For the CDR3, the DNA is TGTGCCAGCTCTGATGGACTAGCGGGAGGATATACGCAGTATTTT. This sequence encodes CASSDGLAGGYTQYF.

This clonotype has at least ten counts. CDR3 residues: CASSLAAGEKTQYF. In DNA, the CDR3 is TGTGCCAGCAGCTTAGCGGCTGGGGAAAAGACCCAGTACTTC. J is TRBJ2-5 and V is TRBV7-6; no reliable D call. Germline CDR1 reads SGHVS; CDR2 reads FNYEAQ. The CDR3 covers 14 residues. Deletions cut 0 bases from V and 6 bases from J, with 11 bases between. Variable domain in full (rest from reference TRBV7-6 and TRBJ2-5): GAGVSQSPRYKVTKRGQDVALRCDPISGHVSLYWYRQALGQGPEFLTYFNYEAQQDKSGLPNDRFSAERPEGSISTLTIQRTEQRDSAMYRCASSLAAGEKTQYFGPGTRLLVL.

The rearrangement uses TRBV29-1 and TRBJ2-3; 9 nucleotides line up with TRBD1. Germline V gives CDR1 SQVTM, CDR2 ANQGSEA. The CDR3 runs to 17 residues. V lost 3 bases to trimming and J lost 2 bases; unmatched junction nucleotides: 12. The CDR3 reads CSVERPGQGHTTDTQYF. Written as DNA, the CDR3 is TGCAGCGTTGAGCGGCCGGGACAGGGCCACACCACAGATACGCAGTATTTT.

This clonotype was observed a handful of times. The gene calls are TRBV5-1 and TRBJ2-3; 9 nucleotides match TRBD1. The germline gives CDR1 SGHRS, CDR2 YFSETQ. The junction had 4 bases not matched to a gene; V was cut back by 0 bases and J by 2 bases. The CDR3 has 16 amino acids. As DNA, the CDR3 is TGCGCCAGCAGCTTGGACCGGGACAGGGTCACAGATACGCAGTATTTT. Translating gives CASSLDRDRVTDTQYF.

This clonotype has more than one count but fewer than ten. The chain has TRBV20-1 and TRBJ1-5, with D uncertain. Trimming removed 4 bases at V and 1 base at J, with 8 bases between. This CDR3 has 13 residues. Looked up from germline, CDR1 is DFQATT and CDR2 is SNEGSKA (reference sequence). CDR3 DNA: TGCAGTGCTACCCGCGGAAGCAATCAGCCCCAGCATTTT. This translates into CSATRGSNQPQHF.

The rearrangement uses TRBV28 and TRBJ1-5; TRBD1 matches 7 bases. This CDR3 region has 14 residues. Germline CDR1 and CDR2: MDHEN and SYDVKM. With V trimmed by 7 bases and J by 0 bases, 3 bases remained unmatched. The CDR3 bases are TGTGCCAGCAAAGGGGGCAGTAGCAATCAGCCCCAGCATTTT. It yields the protein CASKGGSSNQPQHF. The full variable domain, rest sourced from reference TRBV28 and TRBJ1-5, is DVKVTQSSRYLVKRTGEKVFLECVQDMDHENMFWYRQDPGLGLRLIYFSYDVKMKEKGDIPEGYSVSREKKERFSLILESASTNQTSMYLCASKGGSSNQPQHFGDGTRLSIL.

The chain links TRBV20-1 to TRBJ2-5; 7 bases are a match to TRBD2. The germline V gene has CDR1 DFQATT and CDR2 SNEGSKA (reference sequence). The V and J ends lost 7 bases and 1 base, in that order; junction bases with no gene match: 9. The CDR3 has 14 residues. CDR3 nucleotides: TGCAGTGTAAAAGGAGCGGGGTCCCAAGAGACCCAGTACTTC. Protein product: CSVKGAGSQETQYF.

This clonotype appeared a few times. The CDR3 loop is CASSPSSGQPQHF. The CDR3 region has the DNA TGTGCCAGCAGCCCCAGTAGCGGTCAGCCCCAGCATTTT. The chain carries TRBV7-2 and TRBJ1-5; D gene unclear. V lost 5 bases and J lost 6, with 11 bases in between. The CDR3 is made up of 13 amino acids. Germline-derived CDR1 and CDR2 are SGHTA and FQGNSA. The complete variable domain, with remaining parts taken from reference TRBV7-2 and TRBJ1-5, reads GAGVSQSPSNKVTEKGKDVELRCDPISGHTALYWYRQSLGQGLEFLIYFQGNSAPDKSGLPSDRFSAERTGGSVSTLTIQRTQQEDSAVYLCASSPSSGQPQHFGDGTRLSIL.

This clonotype has more than one count but fewer than ten. The chain combines TRBV4-3 with TRBJ2-2, with 7 bases that match TRBD1. Trimming took 0 bases from V and 0 from J; bases not matched to a gene: 7. The CDR3 runs to 18 residues. Germline V gene data show CDR1 as LGHNA and CDR2 as YSLEER. DNA of the CDR3: TGCGCCAGCAGCCAAGATTGGGGACAGTTCGCGAACACCGGGGAGCTGTTTTTT. It specifies CASSQDWGQFANTGELFF.

This clonotype was picked up many times. The chain links TRBV28 to TRBJ2-5; 12 nucleotides align to TRBD1. Germline CDR1 reads MDHEN; CDR2 reads SYDVKM. V trimming: 5 bases; J trimming: 10 bases; junction bases outside the gene matches: 5. The CDR3 totals 13 residues. The CDR3 sequence: CASSLGQGASQYF. CDR3 in DNA: TGTGCCAGCAGTCTGGGACAGGGGGCCAGCCAGTACTTC.

The chain carries TRBV14 and TRBJ1-2; TRBD1 matches 7 bases. CDR3 length: 15 residues. CDR1 and CDR2 (germline): SGHDN, FVKESK. Trimming cost V 1 base and J 7 bases; bases outside gene matches: 9. The CDR3 DNA reads TGTGCCAGCAGCCAAGTCACAGGGGCACTGTCTGGCTACACCTTC. It yields the protein CASSQVTGALSGYTF.

This clonotype was recorded a few times. V is TRBV7-9 and J is TRBJ2-5; TRBD2 aligns across 11 bases. Germline assignment: CDR1 SEHNR and CDR2 FQNEAQ (reference sequence). V shed 4 bases, J shed 2 bases, and the junction held 6 bases outside the gene matches. This CDR3 comprises 16 residues. CDR3 loop: CASSSHRTSGQETQYF. The DNA for the CDR3 is TGTGCCAGCAGCTCCCACCGGACTAGCGGGCAAGAGACCCAGTACTTC.

With respect to this clonotype: This could be a read error, since a much larger clone is one nucleotide away. The conserved final phenylalanine or tryptophan is absent from the CDR3, which likely points to a read error. V gene TRBV9 combines with J gene TRBJ2-1; D not certain. Trimming removed 0 bases at V and 4 bases at J, with 5 bases between. CDR1 is SGDLS and CDR2 is YYNGEE in the germline V gene. The length of the CDR3 is 13 residues. The CDR3 nucleotides are TGTGCCAGCAGCGTAGACTTGTACAATGAGCAGTTCTAC. This sequence encodes CASSVDLYNEQFY.

CDR3 amino acids: CASSRGRAQGNSPLHF. CDR3 in DNA: TGTGCCAGCAGCCGAGGGAGGGCTCAAGGGAATTCACCCCTCCACTTT. This chain connects TRBV3-1 to TRBJ1-6; D is ambiguous. Germline V gene lookup returns CDR1 LGHDT and CDR2 YNNKEL (reference sequence). V lost 4 bases and J 7 bases, leaving 17 bases between the germline ends. The CDR3 contains 16 residues. The full variable domain, rest sourced from reference TRBV3-1 and TRBJ1-6, is DTAVSQTPKYLVTQMGNDKSIKCEQNLGHDTMYWYKQDSKKFLKIMFSYNNKELIINETVPNRFSPKSPDKAHLNLHINSLELGDSAVYFCASSRGRAQGNSPLHFGNGTRLTVT.

A few counts support this clonotype. The CDR3, as DNA: TGCGCCAGCAGCCGGGGACAGGGGATAGGACAGTCACCCCTCCACTTT. This gives the protein CASSRGQGIGQSPLHF. The chain employs TRBV5-1 and TRBJ1-6; 10 bases fit TRBD1. Germline lookup yields CDR1 SGHRS and CDR2 YFSETQ. The CDR3 sequence is 16 residues long. J lost 10 bases, V lost 4 bases, and 11 bases had no gene match.

There are many counts of this clonotype. The chain couples TRBV28 to TRBJ2-3, with no clear D. The germline V and J ends were trimmed by 3 bases and 2 bases, with 3 bases remaining between them. This CDR3 is 12 amino acids long. Germline V gene lookup returns CDR1 MDHEN and CDR2 SYDVKM. The CDR3 DNA reads TGTGCCAGCAGTTTCAACACAGATACGCAGTATTTT. Encoded protein: CASSFNTDTQYF.